The sequence of this T cell receptor beta chain was determined in a study of T cell repertoires in cytomegalovirus infection (dated by TCRdb to the late 2010s). With respect to the entire study: The HLA type of each donor mattered for the analysis, because public TCR beta signatures pointed to carriage of CMV infection along with the matching HLA type. Results the study describes overall, beyond this receptor: Carriers of CMV infection plus the relevant HLA type were discriminated by the cumulative frequency of public TCR beta family members in the study cohort and in an independent approximately 350-donor cohort. The ex vivo response was dominated by HLA-C-restricted CMV-specific TCR beta clonotypes, and the single most frequent clonotype in two of eight donors was supplied by these HLA-C-restricted clonotypes.

These reads were obtained on an Illumina HiSeq 1500. TCRdb took the public reads, trimmed them with fastp at Q25, ran MiXCR for clone calling and kept in-frame beta chains. When rows share a CDR3 protein, they turn into one entry using the most common DNA and genes. The sample table contains almost 500,000 distinct CDR3 sequences; only one count was recorded for about 11% of them. The ten largest make up approximately 10% of the sample. About this clonotype itself: This clone's antigen is unknown. Base qualities are not recorded, but no much larger clone differs from it by a single base.

Via the germline V gene, CDR1 is LGHNT and CDR2 FRNRAP. Including the terminal cysteine and phenylalanine, the CDR3 comprises 15 residues. Left in the record is the CDR3 DNA by itself, 45 bases read in frame from the first base. A distance of 13 bases separates the germline ends of V and J, which lose 0 bases and 7 bases respectively. The chain is assembled from TRBV12-5 and TRBJ2-1; the D gene cannot be resolved reliably. This receptor was taken from a human donor in good health (CMV status not recorded). Some clones in this sample may be carry-over from other donors' samples. Sequencing used PBMCs. The CDR3 protein: CASGLVPADSNEQFF. The nucleotide sequence is TGTGCTAGTGGTTTGGTACCGGCCGATTCGAATGAGCAGTTCTTC.